Listed below are T cell receptor beta chains from one sample, sequenced in a study of blood T cell repertoires in COVID-19. Clones were read by immunoSEQ multiplex PCR, and TCRdb kept only the in-frame ones, dropping some. The sample shows 150,000 to 200,000 clones, around 88% of them seen only once. The source material was peripheral blood. These receptors originate from a woman aged 25 to 39 with acute or convalescent COVID-19. The CDR3 runs from the conserved cysteine through the conserved F or W.

V gene	J gene	CDR3 protein
TRBV2	TRBJ2-1	CATLAGGTDEQFF
TRBV29-1	TRBJ2-3	CSVERGGDTQYF
TRBV2	TRBJ2-5	CATRTDRETQYF
TRBV2	TRBJ2-1	CASRPGLAGAGEQFF
TRBV28	TRBJ2-6	CASSPGGSGANVLTF
TRBV27	TRBJ1-5	CASSSKPGFGQPQHF
TRBV28	TRBJ1-2	CASSWGSPLYGYTF
TRBV28	TRBJ2-6	CASSSGVTGANVLTF
TRBV5-1	TRBJ2-3	CASAEDRDTQYF
TRBV6-2/TRBV6-3	TRBJ1-2	CASSYIGVSNYGYTF
TRBV7-8	TRBJ1-5	CASSLAAGTQPQPQHF
TRBV5-6	TRBJ1-4	CASSWGGPTNEKLFF
TRBV5-6	TRBJ2-6	CASSLGASGANVLTF
TRBV4-2	TRBJ2-1	CASSQGGLAGGRNEQFF
TRBV6-5	TRBJ1-6	CATTRQGRDSPLHF